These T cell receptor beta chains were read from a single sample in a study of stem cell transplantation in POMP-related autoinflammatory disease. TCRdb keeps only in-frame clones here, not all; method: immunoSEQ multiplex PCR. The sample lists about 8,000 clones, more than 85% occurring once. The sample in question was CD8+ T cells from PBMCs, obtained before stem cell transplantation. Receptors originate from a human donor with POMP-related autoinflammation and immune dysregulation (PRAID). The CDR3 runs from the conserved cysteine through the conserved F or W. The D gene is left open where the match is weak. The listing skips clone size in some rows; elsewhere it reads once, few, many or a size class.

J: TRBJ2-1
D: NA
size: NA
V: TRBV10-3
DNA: TGTGCCACCGAGGACAGCTACAATGAGCAGTTCTTC
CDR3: CATEDSYNEQFF

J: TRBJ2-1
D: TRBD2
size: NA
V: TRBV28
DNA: TGTGCCAGCAGTGTCGTGCGGACTAGCGGGACCGGAGGTATCAGCGATGAGCAGTTCTTC
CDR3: CASSVVRTSGTGGISDEQFF

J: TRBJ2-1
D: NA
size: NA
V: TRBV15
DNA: TGTGCCACCAGCGCTCTCGGTCCCTACAATGAGCAGTTCTTC
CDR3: CATSALGPYNEQFF

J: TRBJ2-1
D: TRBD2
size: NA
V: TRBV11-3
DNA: TGTGCCAGCAGCTCGGGGACTAGCGGGAACTCCTACAATGAGCAGTTCTTC
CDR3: CASSSGTSGNSYNEQFF

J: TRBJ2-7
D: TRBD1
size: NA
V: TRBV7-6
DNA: TGTGCCAGCAGCCCGACAGGGGTAGGTGGCTACGAGCAGTACTTC
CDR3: CASSPTGVGGYEQYF

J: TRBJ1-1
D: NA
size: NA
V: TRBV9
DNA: TGTGCCAGCAGCCCATCGGGGACGGGGAACACTGAAGCTTTCTTT
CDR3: CASSPSGTGNTEAFF

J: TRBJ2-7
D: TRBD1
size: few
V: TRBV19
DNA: TGTGCCAGTAGTATAGGACAGGGGAAGTCCTACGAGCAGTACTTC
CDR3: CASSIGQGKSYEQYF

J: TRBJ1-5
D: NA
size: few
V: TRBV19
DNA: TGTGCCAGTAGTTGGAACAGTGGGGATCAGCCCCAGCATTTT
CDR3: CASSWNSGDQPQHF

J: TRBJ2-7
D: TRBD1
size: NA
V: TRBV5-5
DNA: TGTGCCAGCAGCAGGGACAGTTACTCCTACGAGCAGTACTTC
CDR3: CASSRDSYSYEQYF

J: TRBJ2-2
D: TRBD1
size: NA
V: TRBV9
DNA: TGTGCCAGCAGCGTCCTCGGGACAGGGAATGCCGGGGAGCTGTTTTTT
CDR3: CASSVLGTGNAGELFF

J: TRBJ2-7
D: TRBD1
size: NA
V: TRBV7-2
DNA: TGTGCCAGCAGCCCTGACAGGGCCGGGCAGTACTTC
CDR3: CASSPDRAGQYF

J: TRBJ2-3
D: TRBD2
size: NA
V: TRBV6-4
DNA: TGTGCCAGCAGTGACTCGGGGGGGACTAGGACGCAGTATTTT
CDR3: CASSDSGGTRTQYF

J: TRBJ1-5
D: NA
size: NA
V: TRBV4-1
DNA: TGCGCCAGCAGCCCAAACATTGGGAGCAATCAGCCCCAGCATTTT
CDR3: CASSPNIGSNQPQHF

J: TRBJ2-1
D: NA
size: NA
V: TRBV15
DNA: TGTGCCACCAGCAGAGAACATCGGAGTGAGCAGTTCTTC
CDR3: CATSREHRSEQFF

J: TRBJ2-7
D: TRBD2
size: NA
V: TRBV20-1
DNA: TGCAGTGCTGGGACTACCTACGAGCAGTACTTC
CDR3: CSAGTTYEQYF

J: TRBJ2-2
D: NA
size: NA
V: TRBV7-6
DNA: TGTGCCAGCAGCTCGGGACACAACACCGGGGAGCTGTTTTTT
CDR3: CASSSGHNTGELFF

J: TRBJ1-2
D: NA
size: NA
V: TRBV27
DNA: TGTGCCAGCAGTCTTCGCGGGGGGCGCCCCTATGGCTACACCTTC
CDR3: CASSLRGGRPYGYTF

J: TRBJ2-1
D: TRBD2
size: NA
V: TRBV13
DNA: TGTGCCAGCAGCACGACTAGCGGGAGAACCAATGAGCAGTTCTTC
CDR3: CASSTTSGRTNEQFF

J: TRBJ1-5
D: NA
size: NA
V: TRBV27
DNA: TGTGCCAGCAGTTTAACAGGTCGGTTAGGCAATCAGCCCCAGCATTTT
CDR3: CASSLTGRLGNQPQHF

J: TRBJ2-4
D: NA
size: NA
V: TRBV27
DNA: TGTGCCAGCAGTACCTCAAGGGATTCAAACATTCAGTACTTC
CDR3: CASSTSRDSNIQYF

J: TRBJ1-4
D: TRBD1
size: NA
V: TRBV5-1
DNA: TGCGCCAGCAGCTTGTACAGGGGAGCAACTAATGAAAAACTGTTTTTT
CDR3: CASSLYRGATNEKLFF

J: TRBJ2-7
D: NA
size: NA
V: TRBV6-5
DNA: TGTGCCAGCGGCGGGACTTTATACGAGCAGTACTTC
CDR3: CASGGTLYEQYF

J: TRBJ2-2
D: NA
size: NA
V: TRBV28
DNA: TGTGCCAGCAGTTTAGGTTGGGGCGACACCGGGGAGCTGTTTTTT
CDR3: CASSLGWGDTGELFF

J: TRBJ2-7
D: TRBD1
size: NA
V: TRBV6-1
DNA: TGTGCCAGCAGTGGCCTGGGACAGGGACTCTACGAGCAGTACTTC
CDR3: CASSGLGQGLYEQYF

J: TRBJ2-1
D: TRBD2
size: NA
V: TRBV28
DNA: TGTGCCAGCAGTTTCCCAAGCGGGAGGTACAATGAGCAGTTCTTC
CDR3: CASSFPSGRYNEQFF

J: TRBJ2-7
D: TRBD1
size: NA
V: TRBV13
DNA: TGTGCCAGCAGTTGGGGACAGGGGATAACCTACGAGCAGTACTTC
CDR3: CASSWGQGITYEQYF

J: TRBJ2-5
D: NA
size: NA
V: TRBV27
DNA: TGTGCCAGCAGTGGGGTTTTCTCGGAGACCCAGTACTTC
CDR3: CASSGVFSETQYF

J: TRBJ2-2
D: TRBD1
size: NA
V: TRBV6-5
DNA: TGTGCCAGCAGTTACAGGGACAGCCCCACCGGGGAGCTGTTTTTT
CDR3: CASSYRDSPTGELFF

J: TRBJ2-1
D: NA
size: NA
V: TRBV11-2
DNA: TGTGCCAGCAGCTTACAAGTGGGCAGTGAGCAGTTCTTC
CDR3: CASSLQVGSEQFF

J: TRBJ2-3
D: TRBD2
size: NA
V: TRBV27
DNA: TGTGCCAGCAGTTTATCTCTGGCGGGGGGGCGTGGAGATACGCAGTATTTT
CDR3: CASSLSLAGGRGDTQYF

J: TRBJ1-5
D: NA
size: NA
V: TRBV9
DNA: TGTGCCAGCAGCGTAGAAGGTAATAGCAATCAGCCCCAGCATTTT
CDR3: CASSVEGNSNQPQHF